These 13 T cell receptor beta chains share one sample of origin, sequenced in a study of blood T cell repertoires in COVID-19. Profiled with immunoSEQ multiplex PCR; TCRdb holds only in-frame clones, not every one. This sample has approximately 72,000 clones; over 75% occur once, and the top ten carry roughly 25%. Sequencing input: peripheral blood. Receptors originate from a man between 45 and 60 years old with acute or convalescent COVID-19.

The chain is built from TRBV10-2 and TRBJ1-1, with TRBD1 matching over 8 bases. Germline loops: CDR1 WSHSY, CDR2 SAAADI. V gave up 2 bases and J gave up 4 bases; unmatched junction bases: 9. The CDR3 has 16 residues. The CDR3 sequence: CASSEPNRGSGTEAFF. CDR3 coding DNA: TGCGCCAGCAGTGAGCCTAACAGGGGGAGCGGCACTGAAGCTTTCTTT.

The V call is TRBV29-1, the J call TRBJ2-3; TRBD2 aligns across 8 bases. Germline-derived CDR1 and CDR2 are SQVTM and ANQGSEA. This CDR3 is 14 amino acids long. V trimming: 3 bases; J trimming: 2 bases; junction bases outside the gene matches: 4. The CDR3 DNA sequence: TGCAGCGTTGATACTAGCGGCAACACAGATACGCAGTATTTT. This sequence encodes CSVDTSGNTDTQYF.

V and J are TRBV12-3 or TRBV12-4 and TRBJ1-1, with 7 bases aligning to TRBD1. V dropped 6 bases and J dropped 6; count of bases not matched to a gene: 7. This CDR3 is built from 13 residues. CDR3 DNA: TGTGCCAGCAGCCCGACAGGGAATGCTGAAGCTTTCTTT. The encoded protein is CASSPTGNAEAFF.

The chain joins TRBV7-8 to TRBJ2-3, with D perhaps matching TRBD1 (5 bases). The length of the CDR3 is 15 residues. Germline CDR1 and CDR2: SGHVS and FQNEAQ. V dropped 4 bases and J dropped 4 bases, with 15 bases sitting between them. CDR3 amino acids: CASSSIPETADTQYF. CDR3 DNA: TGTGCCAGCAGCTCAATCCCGGAGACAGCAGATACGCAGTATTTT.

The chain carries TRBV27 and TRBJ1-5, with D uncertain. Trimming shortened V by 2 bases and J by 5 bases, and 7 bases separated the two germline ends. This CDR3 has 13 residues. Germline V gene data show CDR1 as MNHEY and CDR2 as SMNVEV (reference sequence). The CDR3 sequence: CASSLRFHQPQHF. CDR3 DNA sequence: TGTGCCAGCAGTTTACGGTTCCATCAGCCCCAGCATTTT.

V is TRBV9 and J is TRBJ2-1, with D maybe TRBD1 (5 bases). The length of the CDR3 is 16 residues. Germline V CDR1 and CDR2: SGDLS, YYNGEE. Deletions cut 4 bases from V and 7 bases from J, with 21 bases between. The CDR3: CASSPSGQGIMNEQFF. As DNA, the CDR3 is TGTGCCAGCAGCCCCTCCGGCCAGGGAATCATGAATGAGCAGTTCTTC.

CDR3 in DNA: TGTGCCATCAGTGAATCGGCAGGGGAAGGCTACGAGCAGTACTTC. Protein sequence: CAISESAGEGYEQYF. The rearrangement joins TRBV10-3 to TRBJ2-7, with D possibly matching TRBD1 (6 bases). V lost 3 bases and J 3 bases, leaving 15 bases between the germline ends. The CDR3 sequence is 15 residues long. Per the germline V gene, CDR1 is ENHRY and CDR2 is SYGVKD.

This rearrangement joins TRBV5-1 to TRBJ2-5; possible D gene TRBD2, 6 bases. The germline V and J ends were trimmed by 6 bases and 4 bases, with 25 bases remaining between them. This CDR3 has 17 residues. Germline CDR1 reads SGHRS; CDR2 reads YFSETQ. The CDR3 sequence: CASMSLGQRGMIETQYF. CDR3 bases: TGCGCCAGCATGAGCTTAGGTCAACGGGGGATGATAGAGACCCAGTACTTC. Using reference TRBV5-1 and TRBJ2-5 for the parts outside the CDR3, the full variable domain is KAGVTQTPRYLIKTRGQQVTLSCSPISGHRSVSWYQQTPGQGLQFLFEYFSETQRNKGNFPGRFSGRQFSNSRSEMNVSTLELGDSALYLCASMSLGQRGMIETQYFGPGTRLLVL.

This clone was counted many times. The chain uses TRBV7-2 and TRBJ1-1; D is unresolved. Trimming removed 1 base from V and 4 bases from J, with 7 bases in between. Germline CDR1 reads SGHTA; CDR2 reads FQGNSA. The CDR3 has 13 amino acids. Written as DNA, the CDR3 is TGTGCCAGCAGCTTAGAGGCGGGCACTGAAGCTTTCTTT. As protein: CASSLEAGTEAFF.

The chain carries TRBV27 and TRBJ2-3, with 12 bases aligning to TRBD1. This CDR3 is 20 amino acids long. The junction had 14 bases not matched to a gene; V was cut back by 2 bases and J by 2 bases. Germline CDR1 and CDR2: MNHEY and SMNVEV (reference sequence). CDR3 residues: CASSLIPPGQGAWYTDTQYF. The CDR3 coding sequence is TGTGCCAGCAGTTTAATCCCCCCGGGACAGGGGGCTTGGTACACAGATACGCAGTATTTT.

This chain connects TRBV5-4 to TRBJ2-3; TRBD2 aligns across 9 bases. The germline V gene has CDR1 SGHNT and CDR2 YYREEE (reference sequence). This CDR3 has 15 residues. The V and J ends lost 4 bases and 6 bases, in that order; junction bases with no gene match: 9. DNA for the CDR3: TGTGCCAGCAGCCTTACCGGGACTAGCAGCGATACGCAGTATTTT. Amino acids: CASSLTGTSSDTQYF. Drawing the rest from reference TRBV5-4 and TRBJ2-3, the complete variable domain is ETGVTQSPTHLIKTRGQQVTLRCSSQSGHNTVSWYQQALGQGPQFIFQYYREEENGRGNFPPRFSGLQFPNYSSELNVNALELDDSALYLCASSLTGTSSDTQYFGPGTRLTVL.

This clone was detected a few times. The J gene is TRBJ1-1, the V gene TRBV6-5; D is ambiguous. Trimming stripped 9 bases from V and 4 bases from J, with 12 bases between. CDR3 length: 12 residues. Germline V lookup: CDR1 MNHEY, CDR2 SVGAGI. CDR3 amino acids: CASQSVATEAFF. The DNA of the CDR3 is TGTGCCAGTCAATCAGTAGCCACTGAAGCTTTCTTT.

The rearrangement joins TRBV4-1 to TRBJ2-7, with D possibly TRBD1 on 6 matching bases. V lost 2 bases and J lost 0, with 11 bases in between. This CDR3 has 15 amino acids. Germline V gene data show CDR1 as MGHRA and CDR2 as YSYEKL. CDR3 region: CASSQRQASSYEQYF. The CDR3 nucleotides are TGCGCCAGCAGCCAAAGACAGGCGAGCTCCTACGAGCAGTACTTC.